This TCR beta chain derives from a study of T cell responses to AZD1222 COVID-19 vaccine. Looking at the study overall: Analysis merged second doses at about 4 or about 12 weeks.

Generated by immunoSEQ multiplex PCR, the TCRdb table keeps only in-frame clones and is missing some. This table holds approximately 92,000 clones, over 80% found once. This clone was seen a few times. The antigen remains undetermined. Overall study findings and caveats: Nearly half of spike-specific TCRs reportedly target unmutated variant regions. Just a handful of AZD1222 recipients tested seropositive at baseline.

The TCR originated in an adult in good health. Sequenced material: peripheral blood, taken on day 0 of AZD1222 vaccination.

In DNA form, the CDR3 reads TGTGCCAGCTCAGGCACCGGGGAGCTGTTTTTT. This sequence encodes CASSGTGELFF. The chain carries TRBV18 and TRBJ2-2, with D unresolved. This CDR3 has 11 amino acids. The V end was cut by 5 bases, the J end by 4 bases, with 2 bases between. Germline CDR1 KGHSH, CDR2 LQKENI.